The T cell receptor (beta chain) described here comes from a study of blood T cells in healthy people across ages. This CDR3 spans 16 amino acids. V was cut by 2 bases and J by 7 bases, with 20 bases left in between. Points on this clonotype: What it binds is unknown.

It was with a sample-barcoded 5' primer and a J-beta primer mix that a second PCR of about 7 to 12 cycles was run. Each CDR3 protein is one row after TCRdb ran MiXCR on the 5' RACE reads. The table has more than 1,400,000 distinct CDR3 sequences, 40% to 50% seen once. Study-level findings and limits: Diversity of TCR beta correlated strongly with naive T cell percentage.

The TCR comes from a woman between 18 and 29 years old in good health. This rearrangement joins TRBV12-3 or TRBV12-4 to TRBJ2-5, with D perhaps assigned TRBD1 or TRBD2 (5 bases each). The sample was blood. Written as DNA, the CDR3 is TGTGCCAGCAGTTTATTTAACAGTCCACTTGGGGGGACCCAGTACTTC. Translation: CASSLFNSPLGGTQYF.